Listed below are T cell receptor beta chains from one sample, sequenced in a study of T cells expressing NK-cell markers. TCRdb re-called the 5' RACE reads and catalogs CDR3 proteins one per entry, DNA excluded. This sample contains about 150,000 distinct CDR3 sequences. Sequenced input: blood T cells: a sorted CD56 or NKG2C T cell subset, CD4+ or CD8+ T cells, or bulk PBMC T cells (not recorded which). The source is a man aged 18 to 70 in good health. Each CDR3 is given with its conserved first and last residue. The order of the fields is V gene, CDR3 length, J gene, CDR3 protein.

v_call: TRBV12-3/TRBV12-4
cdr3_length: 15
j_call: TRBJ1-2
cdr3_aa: CASSLNPYWSYGYTF

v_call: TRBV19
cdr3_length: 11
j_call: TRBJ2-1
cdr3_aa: CASTPGVEQFF

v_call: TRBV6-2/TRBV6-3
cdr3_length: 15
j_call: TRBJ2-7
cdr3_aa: CASSYSDGGSYEQYF

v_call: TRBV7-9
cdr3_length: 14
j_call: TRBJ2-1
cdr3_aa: CASPGTPEGNEQFF

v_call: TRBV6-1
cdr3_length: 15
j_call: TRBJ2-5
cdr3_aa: CASSVETGAGETQYF

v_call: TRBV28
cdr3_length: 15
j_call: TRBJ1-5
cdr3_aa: CASSAGTGVNQPQHF

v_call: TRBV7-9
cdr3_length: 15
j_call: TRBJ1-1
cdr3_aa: CASSSGTGAPPGAFF

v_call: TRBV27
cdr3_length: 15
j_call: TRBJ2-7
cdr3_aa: CASKNYAGGTYEQYF

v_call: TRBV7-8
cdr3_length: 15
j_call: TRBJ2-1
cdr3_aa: CASSLSGGLYNEQFF

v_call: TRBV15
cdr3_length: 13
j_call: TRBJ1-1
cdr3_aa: CATSIDGNTEAFF

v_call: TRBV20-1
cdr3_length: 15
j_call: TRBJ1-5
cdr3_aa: CSAVRRDSDYQPQHF

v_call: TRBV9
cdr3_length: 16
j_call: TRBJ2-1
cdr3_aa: CASSENRDSVYNEQFF

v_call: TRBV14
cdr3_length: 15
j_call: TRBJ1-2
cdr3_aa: CASSQEPWTEGGYTF

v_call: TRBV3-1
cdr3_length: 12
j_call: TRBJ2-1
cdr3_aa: CASLEGFNEQFF

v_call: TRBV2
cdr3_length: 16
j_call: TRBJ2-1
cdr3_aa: CASSILAGSAGYEQFF

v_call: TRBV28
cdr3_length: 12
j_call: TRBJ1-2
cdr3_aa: CASSDINYGYTF

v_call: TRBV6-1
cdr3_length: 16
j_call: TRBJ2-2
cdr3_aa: CASRLTGRSNTGELFF

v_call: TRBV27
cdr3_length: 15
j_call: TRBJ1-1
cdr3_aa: CASSLSAGYGGEAFF

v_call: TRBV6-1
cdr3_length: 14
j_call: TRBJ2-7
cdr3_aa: CASSLGGPGGEQYF

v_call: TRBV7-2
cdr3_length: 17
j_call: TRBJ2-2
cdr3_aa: CASSPSLAGINTGELFF

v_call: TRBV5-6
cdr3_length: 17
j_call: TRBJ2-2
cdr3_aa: CASSWGLAGRNTGELFF

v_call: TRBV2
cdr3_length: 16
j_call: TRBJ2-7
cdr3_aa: CASSELNRIVPYEQYF

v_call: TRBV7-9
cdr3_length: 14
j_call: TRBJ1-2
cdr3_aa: CASSLADPFYGYTF

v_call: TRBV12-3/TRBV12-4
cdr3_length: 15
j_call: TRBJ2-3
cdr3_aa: CASSLITSGGDTQYF

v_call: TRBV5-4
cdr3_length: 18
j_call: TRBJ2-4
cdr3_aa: CASSLRLRDGEGNIIQYF

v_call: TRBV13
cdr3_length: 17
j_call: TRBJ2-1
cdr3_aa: CASSLGLGPPTNNEQFF

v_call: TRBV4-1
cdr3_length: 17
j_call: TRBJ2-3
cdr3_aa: CASSQHPPGGLTDTQYF

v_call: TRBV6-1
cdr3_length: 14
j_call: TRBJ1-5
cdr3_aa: CASSEGDTNQPQHF

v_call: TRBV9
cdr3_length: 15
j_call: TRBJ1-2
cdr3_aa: CASSVGVGSNYGYTF

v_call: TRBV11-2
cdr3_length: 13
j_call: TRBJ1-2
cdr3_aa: CASSSGRYYGYTF

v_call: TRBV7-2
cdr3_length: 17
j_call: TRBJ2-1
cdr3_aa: CASSLYSGPGNYNEQFF

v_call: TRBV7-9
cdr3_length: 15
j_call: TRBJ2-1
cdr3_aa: CASSPRQQSYNEQFF

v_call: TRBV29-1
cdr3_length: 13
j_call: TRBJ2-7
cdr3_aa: CSVKGMETYEQYF

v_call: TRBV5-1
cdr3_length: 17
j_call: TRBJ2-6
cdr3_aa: CASTRTGGASGANVLTF

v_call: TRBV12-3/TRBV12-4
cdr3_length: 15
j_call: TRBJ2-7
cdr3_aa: CASSARVRGSAEQYF

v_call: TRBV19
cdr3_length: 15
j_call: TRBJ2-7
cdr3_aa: CASSIDLGLASEQYF

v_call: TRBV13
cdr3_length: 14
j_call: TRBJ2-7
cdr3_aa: CASNSGGVIYEQYF

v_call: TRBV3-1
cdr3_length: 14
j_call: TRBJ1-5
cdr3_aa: CASSFRDSNQPQHF

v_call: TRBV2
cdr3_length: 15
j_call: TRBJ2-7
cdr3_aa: CASSDRGREGGEQYF

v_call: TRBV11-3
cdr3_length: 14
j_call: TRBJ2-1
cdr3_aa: CASSPGSTYNEQFF

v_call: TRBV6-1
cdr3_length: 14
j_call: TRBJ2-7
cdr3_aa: CANAVAGDRYEQYF

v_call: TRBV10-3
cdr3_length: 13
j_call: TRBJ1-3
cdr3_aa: CATNMDRGNTIYF

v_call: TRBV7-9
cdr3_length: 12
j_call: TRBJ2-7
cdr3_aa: CASTGQSYEQYF

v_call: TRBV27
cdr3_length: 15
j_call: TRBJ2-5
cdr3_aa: CASSPLGLVSETQYF

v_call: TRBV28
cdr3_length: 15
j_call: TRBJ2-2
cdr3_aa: CASSLSRPPRGELFF